The next 5 T cell receptor beta chains were all read from a single sample in a study of response to subunit inactivated influenza vaccine. TCRdb fed the RT-PCR reads into MiXCR, producing one record per CDR3 protein. Among some 800,000 distinct CDR3 sequences listed, about 20% were seen once. Sequenced here: PBMCs from blood, sampled around 5 days after vaccination. These receptors were collected from a man in his forties or fifties who received an inactivated influenza vaccine.

There are a few counts of this clonotype. The V gene is TRBV4-1, the J gene TRBJ1-5; a weak D match, TRBD1 (5 bases). Looked up from germline, CDR1 is MGHRA and CDR2 is YSYEKL. The CDR3 has 13 residues. Between the trimmed V and J ends, which lost 0 bases and 11 bases, there was a span of 11 bases. CDR3 residues: CASSQDRGMSQHF. The CDR3 DNA sequence: TGCGCCAGCAGCCAAGATAGGGGAATGTCCCAGCATTTT.

This clonotype was counted a few times. The rearrangement uses TRBV3-1 and TRBJ2-3; D is unresolved. Looked up from germline, CDR1 is LGHDT and CDR2 is YNNKEL (reference sequence). The CDR3 sequence is 12 residues long. V was clipped by 8 bases and J by 1 base, with 7 bases between them. As DNA, the CDR3 is TGTGCCAGCGGTGGCGGCACAGATACGCAGTATTTT. It is translated as CASGGGTDTQYF.

This clonotype has a handful of counts. The chain has TRBV10-3 and TRBJ2-4, with a tentative D call TRBD1 (5 bases). Germline CDR1 reads ENHRY; CDR2 reads SYGVKD. This CDR3 is 13 amino acids long. The V end was cut by 2 bases, the J end by 9 bases, with 11 bases between. The CDR3 loop reads CAISEAGISIQYF. Written as DNA, the CDR3 is TGTGCCATCAGTGAGGCAGGGATATCCATTCAGTACTTC.

This clonotype was seen a handful of times. The rearrangement joins TRBV6-2 or TRBV6-3 to TRBJ2-4; D unresolved. V shed 0 bases and J shed 2 bases, with 5 bases lying between them. This CDR3 region has 14 residues. From germline, CDR1 is MNHEY and CDR2 SVGEGT. This CDR3 reads CASSYSGTKNIQYF. The CDR3 DNA reads as TGTGCCAGCAGTTACTCAGGTACCAAAAACATTCAGTACTTC.

V and J are TRBV4-1 and TRBJ2-3; D ambiguous. The CDR3 loop spans 15 amino acids. The germline CDR1 and CDR2 sequences are MGHRA and YSYEKL. Trimming left V 1 base short and J 2 bases short, with 10 bases between. In DNA form, the CDR3 reads TGCGCCAGCAGCCAAGTTGGGCTTTACACAGATACGCAGTATTTT. The encoded protein is CASSQVGLYTDTQYF.